This entry lists 15 T cell receptor beta chains sequenced from one sample in a study of T cell responses to AZD1222 COVID-19 vaccine. The assay was immunoSEQ multiplex PCR, and TCRdb's table has in-frame clones only and misses some. The data contain 95,000 to 100,000 clones, about nine tenths of them singletons. Material: peripheral blood, obtained on day 0 of AZD1222 vaccination. These TCRs come from an adult in good health.

The chain carries TRBV29-1 and TRBJ1-2, with D possibly TRBD1 on 6 matching bases. The CDR3 has 13 amino acids. CDR1 is SQVTM, CDR2 ANQGSEA, per germline. V was clipped by 7 bases and J by 4 bases, with 16 bases between them. DNA of the CDR3: TGCAGCGGGGGGCTAGGGGCGGCCTATGGCTACACCTTC. Translating it yields CSGGLGAAYGYTF. The variable domain in full, completed from reference TRBV29-1 and TRBJ1-2, reads SAVISQKPSRDICQRGTSLTIQCQVDSQVTMMFWYRQQPGQSLTLIATANQGSEATYESGFVIDKFPISRPNLTFSTLTVSNMSPEDSSIYLCSGGLGAAYGYTFGSGTRLTVV.

The chain recombines TRBV9 with TRBJ1-2; D is undetermined. CDR3 length: 15 amino acids. V lost 0 bases, J lost 0 bases, and 9 bases lay in between. Germline CDR1 is SGDLS and CDR2 is YYNGEE. The CDR3 loop reads CASSVDLKANYGYTF. DNA for the CDR3: TGTGCCAGCAGCGTAGATCTAAAAGCTAACTATGGCTACACCTTC. Filled out from reference TRBV9 and TRBJ1-2, the complete variable domain reads DSGVTQTPKHLITATGQRVTLRCSPRSGDLSVYWYQQSLDQGLQFLIQYYNGEERAKGNILERFSAQQFPDLHSELNLSSLELGDSALYFCASSVDLKANYGYTFGSGTRLTVV.

In regard to this clone: This sample includes further DNA sequences coding for the same CDR3. The chain links TRBV11-2 to TRBJ1-5; D ambiguous. The CDR3 contains 13 residues. Germline V gene sequence: CDR1 SGHAT, CDR2 FQNNGV. Trimming shortened V by 5 bases and J by 5 bases, and 10 bases separated the two germline ends. The CDR3: CASSLFIDQPQHF. The CDR3 DNA sequence: TGTGCCAGCAGCCTCTTTATCGATCAGCCCCAGCATTTT.

As regards this clone: At one end the junction does not follow the germline gene, possibly because of a read error. The chain has TRBV7-8 and TRBJ1-3; D might be TRBD1 (5 bases). Germline lookup yields CDR1 SGHVS and CDR2 FQNEAQ. This CDR3 has 15 amino acids. In DNA, the CDR3 is TGTGCCAGCAGCTTAGGGGGCAGCTCTGGAAACACCATAAATTTT. Amino acid sequence: CASSLGGSSGNTINF.

V is TRBV3-1 (or the pseudogene TRBV3-2) and J is TRBJ2-1; 8 bases line up with TRBD1. V lost 0 bases, J lost 12 bases, and 1 base stayed unmatched. Germline V gives CDR1 LGHDT, CDR2 YNNKEL (reference sequence). The CDR3 spans 12 residues. The CDR3 here is CASSQEGTGQFF. Here the CDR3 DNA reads TGTGCCAGCAGCCAAGAGGGGACAGGGCAGTTCTTC.

This chain joins TRBV5-1 and TRBJ1-2; maybe TRBD1 (6 bases). Germline V CDR1 and CDR2: SGHRS, YFSETQ. This CDR3 spans 15 amino acids. V was clipped by 6 bases and J by 0 bases, with 15 bases between them. This CDR3 reads CASKPRTESNYGYTF. DNA of the CDR3: TGCGCCAGCAAGCCCCGGACAGAATCTAACTATGGCTACACCTTC.

This chain links TRBV28 with TRBJ2-7; perhaps TRBD1 as D (5 bases). The V and J ends lost 6 bases and 2 bases respectively, with 23 bases between them. Germline loops: CDR1 MDHEN, CDR2 SYDVKM. The CDR3 is made up of 17 amino acids. CDR3 residues: CASSTLGRLIGTYEQYF. The CDR3, as DNA: TGTGCCAGCAGCACCTTGGGGCGACTGATTGGAACCTACGAGCAGTACTTC.

This clone was seen a single time. The chain uses TRBV5-8 and TRBJ2-2, with a tentative D call TRBD2 (6 bases). Germline lookup yields CDR1 SGHTS and CDR2 YDEGEE. The CDR3 contains 16 residues. V shed 4 bases and J shed 3 bases, with 16 bases lying between them. The CDR3 sequence: CASSPEGRVHTGELFF. CDR3 DNA: TGTGCCAGCAGCCCGGAGGGCAGGGTCCACACCGGGGAGCTGTTTTTT.

The rearrangement uses TRBV6-4 and TRBJ1-1; 9 bases align to TRBD1. Germline trimming cut 5 bases from V and 8 bases from J; bases unmatched to any gene: 6. Germline V CDR1 and CDR2: MRHNA, SNTAGT. The CDR3 sequence is 13 residues long. CDR3 region: CASSSNGQGEAFF. Written as DNA, the CDR3 is TGTGCCAGCAGTTCGAATGGACAGGGGGAAGCTTTCTTT.

The V and J genes are TRBV7-8 and TRBJ2-2, with 11 bases matching TRBD1. Germline CDR1 SGHVS, CDR2 FQNEAQ. The CDR3 runs 15 residues. V dropped 5 bases and J dropped 5; count of bases not matched to a gene: 4. Here the CDR3 reads CASSRGQGGTGELFF. DNA of the CDR3: TGTGCCAGCAGCCGGGGACAGGGGGGGACCGGGGAGCTGTTTTTT. The whole variable domain, remainder taken from reference TRBV7-8 and TRBJ2-2, is GAGVSQSPRYKVAKRGQDVALRCDPISGHVSLFWYQQALGQGPEFLTYFQNEAQLDKSGLPSDRFFAERPEGSVSTLKIQRTQQEDSAVYLCASSRGQGGTGELFFGEGSRLTVL.

The chain couples TRBV4-1 to TRBJ1-1, with D maybe TRBD1 (5 bases). CDR1 is MGHRA and CDR2 is YSYEKL in the germline V gene. Between the trimmed V and J ends, which lost 4 bases and 2 bases, there was a span of 11 bases. The CDR3 consists of 14 residues. The CDR3 sequence is CASSPRDRNTEAFF. DNA for the CDR3: TGCGCCAGCAGCCCCCGGGACCGAAACACTGAAGCTTTCTTT.

The chain joins TRBV30 to TRBJ1-2, with D hard to call. The CDR3 spans 13 residues. Trimming cost V 3 bases and J 4 bases, with 12 bases left between them. Germline assignment: CDR1 GTSNPN and CDR2 SVGIG (reference sequence). CDR3 residues: CAWRGTAPYGYTF. The CDR3 DNA reads as TGTGCCTGGAGGGGTACTGCGCCCTATGGCTACACCTTC.

The gene calls are TRBV2 and TRBJ1-3; D might be TRBD1 (5 bases). The CDR3 consists of 14 residues. V was clipped by 6 bases and J by 3 bases, with 12 bases between them. Germline V gene lookup returns CDR1 SNHLY and CDR2 FYNNEI. CDR3 sequence (DNA): TGTGCCAGCAGAGGGACGGTTAATGGAAACACCATATATTTT. This encodes CASRGTVNGNTIYF.

The chain couples TRBV6-5 to TRBJ1-5, with TRBD1 identical over 7 bases. The germline gives CDR1 MNHEY, CDR2 SVGAGI. Trimming removed 6 bases from V and 6 bases from J; junction bases left unmatched: 11. This CDR3 comprises 15 residues. The CDR3 sequence: CASRAHRGNSQPQHF. CDR3 DNA: TGTGCCAGCAGAGCCCACAGGGGTAATAGTCAGCCCCAGCATTTT.

This chain uses TRBV7-9 with TRBJ1-6; no clear D. Trimming left V 8 bases short and J 4 bases short, with 18 bases between. Per the germline V gene, CDR1 is SEHNR and CDR2 is FQNEAQ (reference sequence). CDR3 length equals 16 residues. The CDR3 DNA sequence: TGTGCCAGCGGGCTCGGGAGGGATTTTTATAATTCACCCCTCCACTTT. This encodes CASGLGRDFYNSPLHF. Full variable domain (remainder filled in from reference TRBV7-9 and TRBJ1-6): DTGVSQNPRHKITKRGQNVTFRCDPISEHNRLYWYRQTLGQGPEFLTYFQNEAQLEKSRLLSDRFSAERPKGSFSTLEIQRTEQGDSAMYLCASGLGRDFYNSPLHFGNGTRLTVT.